This T cell receptor (beta chain) was sequenced for a study of CD8+ T cells in alopecia areata. Background on the study: Dosing spanned 6 to 18 months on tofacitinib, then 6 months off drug. Study-wide points: Relative to normal scalp, lesional scalp, especially alopecia totalis/universalis, showed higher clonality.

cDNA prepared by RNA extraction and subsequent reverse transcription served as the template for sequencing. Using immunoSEQ multiplex PCR, the repertoire was profiled, and TCRdb retains in-frame clones only, with some absent. In the table there are 200,000 to 250,000 clones, 67% of which are singletons. Trimming left V 3 bases short and J 9 bases short, with 15 bases between. This CDR3 spans 13 amino acids. Germline V gives CDR1 GTSNPN, CDR2 SVGIG (reference sequence). On this clone itself: As yet, its antigen is unknown.

This TCR derives from a human donor with alopecia areata. This chain links TRBV30 with TRBJ2-4, with TRBD1 as a possible D gene (7 bases). The specimen comprised CD4+ T cells sorted from blood, sampled at week 0. CDR3 residues: CAWSPRQGGIQYF. Here the CDR3 DNA reads TGTGCCTGGAGCCCAAGACAGGGAGGCATTCAGTACTTC. The whole variable domain, remainder taken from reference TRBV30 and TRBJ2-4, is SQTIHQWPATLVQPVGSPLSLECTVEGTSNPNLYWYRQAAGRGLQLLFYSVGIGQISSEVPQNLSASRPQDRQFILSSKKLLLSDSGFYLCAWSPRQGGIQYFGAGTRLSVL.